A selection of T cell receptor beta chains follows, all from one sample in a study of Graves' ophthalmopathy and Graves' hyperthyroidism. Using its own MiXCR run on the multiplex PCR reads, TCRdb lists one record per CDR3 protein. In the table there are around 660,000 distinct CDR3 sequences, roughly 41% of which are singletons. The sample comprised peripheral blood. These receptors all come from an adult man with Graves' ophthalmopathy. Each CDR3 is given with its conserved first and last residue. Fields, in order: CDR3 DNA, CDR3 protein, D gene, J gene, clone size, V gene. The D gene is left open where the match is weak. The size of a clone is reported for some rows only, either as once, few or many, or as a class for expanded clones.

TGTGCCAGCAGAGCCGGGCCGGTTTTGGCGTTC	CASRAGPVLAF	NA	TRBJ1-2	once	TRBV7-9
TGCGCCAGCAGCTTGGCAGGGCCGGGGCATGACTACGAGCAGTACTTC	CASSLAGPGHDYEQYF	NA	TRBJ2-7	many	TRBV5-1
TGTGCCACCAGACAGGCGGGAAACACCATATATTTT	CATRQAGNTIYF	NA	TRBJ1-3	many	TRBV6-6
TGTGCCAGCAGCTCGCCGGGACTAGCGTACGAACAGTTCTTC	CASSSPGLAYEQFF	TRBD2	TRBJ2-1	few	TRBV3-1
TGTGCCAGCATCCCGCAAGTGGGGGGCTCTTACGAGCAGTACTTC	CASIPQVGGSYEQYF	NA	TRBJ2-7	many	TRBV12-3/TRBV12-4
TGTGCCAGCTCAAATGAGCTGGGGGTTAGATCCCATCAGCCCCAGCATTTT	CASSNELGVRSHQPQHF	NA	TRBJ1-5	NA	TRBV7-6
TGTGCCATCAGTGCGCCCGGGACAGGGGGTAGCACTGAAGCTTTCTTT	CAISAPGTGGSTEAFF	TRBD1	TRBJ1-1	NA	TRBV10-3
TGTGCCAGCAGCTGGGACGGGAGCAATCAGCCCCAGTACTTC	CASSWDGSNQPQYF	NA	TRBJ2-5	NA	TRBV7-8
TGCAGCTTGTTTGGGGACAGACAAGAGACCCAGTACTTC	CSLFGDRQETQYF	TRBD1	TRBJ2-5	NA	TRBV29-1
TGTGCCATCAGAAAGGGCGCTAACTCTGGAAACACCATATATTTT	CAIRKGANSGNTIYF	NA	TRBJ1-3	NA	TRBV10-3
TGCAGCGTTGAATTTGCGGGAGGGCAAGAGACCCAGTACTTC	CSVEFAGGQETQYF	TRBD2	TRBJ2-5	NA	TRBV29-1
TGCAGCGTTCGCGAGCAGTACTTC	CSVREQYF	NA	TRBJ2-7	few	TRBV29-1
TGTGCCGGCACGGGGACAGGCAATCTGAACACTGAAGCTTTCTTT	CAGTGTGNLNTEAFF	TRBD1	TRBJ1-1	many	TRBV9
TGCGCCAGCAGCCCCGGACAGGGGGCTCCTGAAGCTTTCTTT	CASSPGQGAPEAFF	TRBD1	TRBJ1-1	few	TRBV4-3
TGTGCCAGCAGCTTAGAGAGTCCACCTCACTATGGCTACACCTTC	CASSLESPPHYGYTF	NA	TRBJ1-2	many	TRBV7-8
TGTGCCATCAGTGAGTTAGGCTCTGGAAAACTGTTTTTT	CAISELGSGKLFF	NA	TRBJ1-4	NA	TRBV10-3
TGCGCCAGCAGTGAGACTAATAGCAATCAGCCCCAGTACTTC	CASSETNSNQPQYF	NA	TRBJ2-5	NA	TRBV10-2
TGTGCCAGCAGCGGGGGACAGCGGACCTATGGCTACACCTTC	CASSGGQRTYGYTF	TRBD1	TRBJ1-2	NA	TRBV7-2
TGTGCTAGTGGTTTACCTCGGACAGGGGGGATCCACGAGCAGTACTTC	CASGLPRTGGIHEQYF	TRBD1	TRBJ2-7	few	TRBV12-5
TGTGCCAGCAGCCTCCAGACTTTC	CASSLQTF	NA	TRBJ2-6	NA	TRBV7-2
TGTGCCAGCAGCTTAGGTATTAAGTCTAGCAATCAGCCCCAGCATTTT	CASSLGIKSSNQPQHF	NA	TRBJ1-5	many	TRBV7-6
TGCAGTGCTAGAGTGGGGGGAGGGAAGACTGAAGCTTTCTTT	CSARVGGGKTEAFF	NA	TRBJ1-1	many	TRBV20-1
TGTGCCAGCAGCACACAGGGGCACACTGAAGCTTTCTTT	CASSTQGHTEAFF	TRBD1	TRBJ1-1	many	TRBV9
TGTGCCAGCAGTTATATGGTCAGCAATCAGCCCCAGCATTTT	CASSYMVSNQPQHF	NA	TRBJ1-5	NA	TRBV10-3
TGCAGTGCCAGACAGAACAGCGAGCAGTACTTC	CSARQNSEQYF	NA	TRBJ2-7	many	TRBV20-1
TGTGCCAGCAGCGTTGGGGTAGGGGGCCCCTACGAGCAGTACTTC	CASSVGVGGPYEQYF	TRBD1	TRBJ2-7	NA	TRBV7-6
TGTGCCAGCAGCCCCAGGACGGGGAGCTCTGGAAACACCATATATTTT	CASSPRTGSSGNTIYF	NA	TRBJ1-3	many	TRBV7-6
TGCGCCAGCAGCCAAGAACTCTACAGCCTCTATGGCTACACCTTC	CASSQELYSLYGYTF	NA	TRBJ1-2	NA	TRBV4-3
TGTGCCAGCAGCACGACATTCTACGAGCAGTACTTC	CASSTTFYEQYF	NA	TRBJ2-7	many	TRBV6-5
TGTGCCACCAGCAGCAGGGGACAGTCTCGCGAGCAGTACTTC	CATSSRGQSREQYF	TRBD1	TRBJ2-7	NA	TRBV15
TGTGCCAGCAGCTTAGGAGGCCGGGCAGCTAATGAAAAACTGTTTTTT	CASSLGGRAANEKLFF	NA	TRBJ1-4	few	TRBV7-9
TGCGCCAGCAGCCCTCGGGGGGCCCCGCAAGAGACCCAGTACTTC	CASSPRGAPQETQYF	NA	TRBJ2-5	NA	TRBV5-1
TGTGCCAGCAGCGCACGGACTAGCGGGTACGAGCAGTACTTC	CASSARTSGYEQYF	TRBD2	TRBJ2-7	NA	TRBV25-1
TGTGCCAGCCGAACCGGGGACACCTACACTGAAGCTTTCTTT	CASRTGDTYTEAFF	NA	TRBJ1-1	once	TRBV19
TGCGTCAGCAGCCTTGGCTATAGCAATCAGCCCCAGCATTTT	CVSSLGYSNQPQHF	NA	TRBJ1-5	NA	TRBV5-1
TGTGCCAGCAGTGATACGAGGACGGGGGACGAAAAACTGTTTTTT	CASSDTRTGDEKLFF	NA	TRBJ1-4	NA	TRBV2
TGCGCCACAGGGCGGGCTTACGAGCAGTACTTC	CATGRAYEQYF	NA	TRBJ2-7	many	TRBV20-1
TGCAGCGTTGCTTCAGTCTCGGATGAGCAGTTCTTC	CSVASVSDEQFF	NA	TRBJ2-1	NA	TRBV29-1
TGCGCCAGCAGCCAAGGGACCGACCCGATACAAGAGACCCAGTACTTC	CASSQGTDPIQETQYF	NA	TRBJ2-5	many	TRBV4-3